This entry lists 14 T cell receptor beta chains sequenced from one sample in a study of blood T cell repertoires in COVID-19. Libraries were prepared by immunoSEQ multiplex PCR; TCRdb keeps only in-frame clonotypes and omits some of them. The sample includes approximately 300,000 clones, 70% to 90% of them seen just once. Sequenced: PBMCs or T cells enriched from blood (not recorded which). These receptors were taken from a woman between 25 and 40 years old who had recovered from COVID-19.

This chain joins TRBV5-1 and TRBJ2-5; TRBD2 matches at 7 bases. This CDR3 comprises 13 residues. V shed 3 bases, J shed 2 bases, and the junction held 1 base outside the gene matches. Germline loops: CDR1 SGHRS, CDR2 YFSETQ. CDR3 region: CASSWGGQETQYF. The CDR3 DNA follows: TGCGCCAGCAGCTGGGGGGGTCAAGAGACCCAGTACTTC.

V and J are TRBV19 and TRBJ1-4; weak D call: TRBD1 (5 bases). The CDR3 has 14 amino acids. Germline V gene lookup returns CDR1 LNHDA and CDR2 SQIVND (reference sequence). V was cut by 5 bases and J by 8 bases, with 15 bases left in between. The CDR3 here is CASSPLRAPEKLFF. The CDR3 DNA sequence: TGTGCCAGTAGTCCCCTCAGGGCTCCCGAAAAACTGTTTTTT. Together with reference TRBV19 and TRBJ1-4, the CDR3 gives the full variable domain: DGGITQSPKYLFRKEGQNVTLSCEQNLNHDAMYWYRQDPGQGLRLIYYSQIVNDFQKGDIAEGYSVSREKKESFPLTVTSAQKNPTAFYLCASSPLRAPEKLFFGSGTQLSVL.

V usage is TRBV5-6 and J usage is TRBJ2-3; D gene unclear. The length of the CDR3 is 13 residues. CDR1 and CDR2 from the germline V gene are SGHDT and YYEEEE. V dropped 6 bases and J dropped 2 bases, with 10 bases sitting between them. The CDR3 DNA reads TGTGCCAGCACCGTACAGACCACAGATACGCAGTATTTT. Translating it yields CASTVQTTDTQYF.

The chain is built from TRBV5-1 and TRBJ2-2; 8 bases line up with TRBD2. J lost 2 bases, V lost 0 bases, and 3 bases had no gene match. Per germline, CDR1 SGHRS and CDR2 YFSETQ. The CDR3 contains 16 residues. This CDR3 is CASSLGLAGNTGELFF. The DNA for the CDR3 is TGCGCCAGCAGCTTGGGTCTAGCGGGTAACACCGGGGAGCTGTTTTTT.

The chain joins TRBV19 to TRBJ2-1, with TRBD1 matching over 10 bases. V was clipped by 6 bases and J by 7 bases; unmatched bases: 9. The V gene's germline CDR1 is LNHDA and CDR2 SQIVND (reference sequence). The CDR3 runs 15 residues. This CDR3 is CASSSRQGARNEQFF. The CDR3 region has the DNA TGTGCCAGTAGCAGCCGACAGGGGGCGCGAAATGAGCAGTTCTTC.

This chain connects TRBV28 to TRBJ1-5; 9 bases are shared with TRBD1. The CDR3 consists of 16 residues. V shed 8 bases, J shed 4 bases, and the junction held 12 bases outside the gene matches. The germline V gene has CDR1 MDHEN and CDR2 SYDVKM. DNA of the CDR3: TGTGCCAGCCATAGGGGGACAGGGCCCTTGAATCAGCCCCAGCATTTT. Translation: CASHRGTGPLNQPQHF.

J is TRBJ2-3 and V is TRBV30; 11 bases fit TRBD2. Trimming at V came to 5 bases and at J to 5 bases, leaving 9 bases not matched to a gene. CDR1 and CDR2 (germline): GTSNPN, SVGIG (reference sequence). This CDR3 contains 15 residues. The CDR3 region is CAWAIAGGRRDTQYF. The CDR3 region has the DNA TGTGCCTGGGCTATAGCGGGGGGGCGGAGAGATACGCAGTATTTT.

The rearrangement joins TRBV3-1 (or the pseudogene TRBV3-2) to TRBJ1-1; D is ambiguous. The CDR3 totals 13 residues. Trimming removed 3 bases from V and 0 bases from J, with 5 bases in between. Germline V gene lookup returns CDR1 LGHDT and CDR2 YNNKEL (reference sequence). The CDR3 bases are TGTGCCAGCAGCCAGAGCCTGAACACTGAAGCTTTCTTT. Its protein is CASSQSLNTEAFF.

The V and J genes are TRBV5-1 and TRBJ2-3, with D perhaps TRBD1 (6 bases). The V end lost 0 bases, the J end lost 6 bases, and 11 bases lay between the germline ends. The CDR3 is 14 amino acids. Germline V gene data show CDR1 as SGHRS and CDR2 as YFSETQ. This CDR3 is CASSLVSGVDTQYF. For the CDR3, the DNA is TGCGCCAGCAGCTTGGTGTCAGGGGTGGATACGCAGTATTTT. The full variable domain, completed using reference TRBV5-1 and TRBJ2-3, is KAGVTQTPRYLIKTRGQQVTLSCSPISGHRSVSWYQQTPGQGLQFLFEYFSETQRNKGNFPGRFSGRQFSNSRSEMNVSTLELGDSALYLCASSLVSGVDTQYFGPGTRLTVL.

The rearrangement links TRBV7-8 to TRBJ2-3, with 15 bases that match TRBD2. CDR3 length equals 16 residues. With 4 bases clipped from V and 5 bases from J, the junction kept 4 bases outside the gene matches. CDR1 and CDR2 (germline): SGHVS, FQNEAQ. CDR3 DNA: TGTGCCAGCAGCTCGGGACTAGCGGGGGGTCGAGATACGCAGTATTTT. It specifies CASSSGLAGGRDTQYF.

V gene TRBV20-1 combines with J gene TRBJ1-2, with D perhaps TRBD1 (5 bases). This CDR3 spans 12 amino acids. The V gene's germline CDR1 is DFQATT and CDR2 SNEGSKA (reference sequence). Trimming removed 3 bases from V and 2 bases from J, with 7 bases in between. This chain's CDR3 is CSASPGNYGYTF. CDR3 coding DNA: TGCAGTGCTAGTCCAGGGAACTATGGCTACACCTTC.

The chain has TRBV5-1 and TRBJ1-2; 7 nucleotides align to TRBD1. CDR1 and CDR2 from the germline V gene are SGHRS and YFSETQ. This CDR3 is 15 amino acids long. Trimming took 0 bases from V and 4 from J; bases not matched to a gene: 6. CDR3 nucleotide sequence: TGCGCCAGCAGCTTGGCCGAGGGGACAGTCTATGGCTACACCTTC. This sequence encodes CASSLAEGTVYGYTF.

This clone showed up just a few times. The V and J genes are TRBV6-5 and TRBJ2-7; possibly TRBD1 for D (6 bases). Germline V gene sequence: CDR1 MNHEY, CDR2 SVGAGI. V dropped 2 bases and J dropped 3 bases, with 11 bases sitting between them. This CDR3 contains 14 residues. This chain's CDR3 is CASSYGQQLYEQYF. The CDR3 coding sequence is TGTGCCAGCAGTTACGGACAGCAACTCTACGAGCAGTACTTC.

V usage is TRBV15 and J usage is TRBJ1-2; D is ambiguous. The CDR3 runs 13 residues. From germline, CDR1 is LNHNV and CDR2 YYDKDF (reference sequence). V was cut by 1 base and J by 6 bases, with 9 bases left in between. CDR3 sequence reads: CATSRAEVDGYTF. The CDR3 DNA reads as TGTGCCACCAGCAGAGCAGAGGTAGATGGCTACACCTTC.